Below, 7 T cell receptor beta chains from the same sample are listed, as sequenced in a study of response to subunit inactivated influenza vaccine. Using its own MiXCR run on the RT-PCR reads, TCRdb lists one record per CDR3 protein. The sample lists some 500,000 distinct CDR3 sequences, under 15% occurring once. The sample consisted of PBMCs from blood, taken about 40 days after vaccination. The origin of the receptors is a man between 50 and 59 years old who received an inactivated influenza vaccine.

By share of the sample, this clonotype is medium-sized. The CDR3 here is CASSLGYSGELFF. The CDR3 nucleotides are TGTGCCAGCAGCTTAGGATATTCGGGGGAGCTGTTTTTT. The chain employs TRBV7-2 and TRBJ2-2; no definite D call. CDR1 is SGHTA and CDR2 is FQGNSA in the germline V gene. CDR3 size: 13 residues. V was shortened by 1 base and J by 8 bases, with 8 bases between the two germline ends.

J is TRBJ2-1 and V is TRBV20-1; 11 bases line up with TRBD2. Losses at the gene ends were 6 bases for V and 10 bases for J; bases not matched to a gene: 8. Germline loops: CDR1 DFQATT, CDR2 SNEGSKA (reference sequence). The CDR3 extends over 13 amino acids. In nucleotides, the CDR3 is TGCAGTGCGATAGCGGGGGGGCCTAACGAGCAGTTCTTC. Protein product: CSAIAGGPNEQFF.

This clonotype was picked up a small number of times. J is TRBJ2-1 and V is TRBV28; 8 nucleotides line up with TRBD2. This CDR3 comprises 15 residues. Germline V gives CDR1 MDHEN, CDR2 SYDVKM. V shed 6 bases and J 5 bases; nucleotides not matched to a gene: 9. The CDR3 sequence: CASRPGGVQNNEQFF. DNA for the CDR3: TGTGCCAGCAGACCCGGGGGGGTTCAAAACAATGAGCAGTTCTTC.

This clonotype has more than one count but fewer than ten. V is TRBV19 and J is TRBJ2-1; 10 bases match TRBD2. This CDR3 spans 18 amino acids. In germline, CDR1 is LNHDA, CDR2 SQIVND (reference sequence). Trimming at V came to 2 bases and at J to 1 base, leaving 8 bases not matched to a gene. The CDR3 sequence is CASSISSGGFRSYNEQFF. The CDR3 DNA sequence: TGTGCCAGTAGTATAAGTAGCGGGGGGTTTAGGTCCTACAATGAGCAGTTCTTC.

The chain couples TRBV4-2 to TRBJ2-7; 7 nucleotides align to TRBD1. The V and J ends lost 4 bases and 3 bases, in that order; junction bases with no gene match: 6. Germline V CDR1 and CDR2: LGHNA, YNFKEQ. The CDR3 spans 14 residues. CDR3 protein: CASSPPGTDYEQYF. The CDR3 DNA is TGTGCCAGCAGCCCCCCGGGGACAGACTACGAGCAGTACTTC.

In this sample, this clonotype turned up a few times. The chain couples TRBV20-1 to TRBJ2-7, with 10 bases fitting TRBD1. The CDR3 has 14 amino acids. The J segment lost 3 bases and the V segment lost 5 bases, leaving 7 bases of the junction unmatched. In germline, CDR1 is DFQATT, CDR2 SNEGSKA (reference sequence). CDR3 nucleotides: TGCAGTGCTGGGGACAGGGGACTTTTCTACGAGCAGTACTTC. This sequence encodes CSAGDRGLFYEQYF.

V is TRBV29-1 and J is TRBJ1-1; the D is unclear. Trimming cost V 1 base and J 1 base, with 10 bases left between them. CDR3 size: 14 residues. The germline gives CDR1 SQVTM, CDR2 ANQGSEA. The CDR3 loop is CSVEVPNSNTEAFF. The DNA of the CDR3 is TGCAGCGTTGAAGTTCCGAACTCGAACACTGAAGCTTTCTTT.